This T cell receptor beta chain was captured by sequencing in a study of cytomegalovirus exposure and HLA in healthy donors (dated by TCRdb to 2017 to 2019). In terms of the full investigation: An earlier analysis of approximately 640 of the donors reported roughly 300 Gb of sequence data and roughly 110 million unique TCR beta sequences from around 200 million T cells. An early release covering about 600 HLA-typed donors comprised around 300 gigabases of sequencing data and 65 million to 100 million unique TCR sequences. Of the 350 to 400 genotyped donors, about 80% fell in the genetic ancestry cluster associated with self-reported Caucasian donors. The study aimed to test whether cataloging public T cell receptors could reveal signatures of past pathogen exposure. The study profiled the T cell repertoires of hundreds of subjects by immunosequencing and related them to cytomegalovirus serostatus. In addition to the first cohort of 650 to 750 subjects, a separate validation cohort of 120 different subjects was used. To predict cytomegalovirus infection status, the study brought together high-throughput TCR immunosequencing, statistical association of individual TCRs with disease status, and machine learning. A later analysis re-analyzed previously published TCR beta repertoires from 650 to 800 donors and added high-resolution HLA genotyping to study TCR occurrence patterns. The later analysis used no new phenotypic data to find candidate immune exposures, relying instead on TCR beta sequences and their occurrence across donors. An earlier analysis of around 580 of the donors used high-throughput TCR beta sequencing to judge whether each TCR beta V gene segment behaved as functional or pseudogenic. Donor age, sex, ethnicity and CMV serostatus were collected together with the repertoire data. In a later genetic analysis, genome-wide SNP genotypes for about 55% of the roughly 670 donors were used, and that subset was treated as a discovery cohort. All discovery cohort repertoires had been generated on a single sequencing platform. HLA typing included class I and class II loci at four-digit resolution. Typing coverage varied by locus: roughly 620-640 donors for A, B, C, DRB1 and DQB1; approximately 520 for DQA1; about 590 for DPA1; under 490 for DPB1. A few DR-DQ haplotypes were treated as single units for association and clustering because of strong linkage in the cohort. Across some 400 genotyped donors of the cohort, an average of about 240,000 unique TCR beta nucleotide sequences per donor were sequenced, and roughly 20% of those sequences were non-productive. What the research found in general, with its limitations: Linkage disequilibrium might explain the correlated functional status among segregating V segments, but an unknown experimental factor could not be excluded. Some IMGT-functional V segments, including TRBV6-2 and TRBV6-3, could not be told apart with the 87-base-pair reads, so those segments were excluded. A later analysis found that TCR association rates varied across HLA loci, with DRB1 alleles showing the most associated TCRs and HLA-C alleles the fewest. A later genetic analysis reported fewer N-insertions in productive TCRs among donors in an Asian-associated ancestry cluster than the roughly 690-donor mean. Specific HLA alleles were associated with about 17,000 TCR beta sequences at a false discovery rate of 0.05 in a later analysis. In a later genetic analysis, a missense DCLRE1C variant was associated with V-gene and J-gene trimming of TCR beta chains, and the association was replicated in an independent cohort. Seventeen rarely observed V segments, including chromosome 9 orphons, were excluded from the earlier analysis of about 600 of the donors because counts were too low. In the study, some 160 TCR beta chains were listed as associated with cytomegalovirus. A later analysis reported that several top co-occurrence clusters appeared linked to parvovirus B19, influenza, CMV and Epstein-Barr virus. Most CMV-associated TCR beta chains appeared to be HLA-restricted in a later analysis, and the HLA associations seemed to be driven largely by CMV exposure. Sequencing depth was assumed to be roughly uniform across donors in the presence/absence analyses, though that assumption may not hold. Assigning TCR associations to individual alleles was difficult when HLA alleles, especially DR and DQ, strongly co-occurred. Cytomegalovirus status was reported to be diagnosed by the classifier with high specificity and sensitivity in both the original and validation cohorts. A cluster of highly shared sequence variants was judged likely to be a technical artifact of the sequencing pipeline. A further reported finding was that TCR beta sequences accurately predicted the HLA-A and HLA-B alleles for most subjects in the first cohort. CMV serostatus was the only immune exposure information available for the cohort. In an earlier analysis of over 550 of the donors, most TCR beta V segments were observed in productive rearrangements about 87% or about 30% of the time, broadly matching IMGT annotations. The authors suggested that the approach could potentially be extended to other disease states and immunological phenotypes. In a later analysis, HLA-associated TCR beta chains were found to be more clonally expanded and to have lower generation probabilities than equally common non-associated chains. In vitro tests confirmed that a few of the cytomegalovirus-associated TCR beta chains recognize cytomegalovirus antigens. Because HLA typing was missing for some donors at each locus, association tests included only the typed subset. While some public TCRs were present in many individuals, most TCR sequences turned up only very rarely across donors. In this cohort, only TCR beta chains were sequenced, and detectable features were limited by the absence of alpha or paired-chain data.

Details on this clone: The antigen it binds to is not known. Per-base quality was not reported, and no clone a single base away is much larger than it.

To prepare the library, the immunoSEQ multiplex PCR assay was applied. For the multiplex PCR, a mixture combining 60 forward primers for TCR Vbeta segments and 13 reverse primers for TCR Jbeta segments was used. A multiplex PCR assay on genomic DNA amplified the CDR3 region of rearranged TCR beta genes. On the Illumina HiSeq System, the amplified TCR beta libraries were sequenced as 87-base-pair reads. The authors' pipeline ran thus. A later analysis counted tens of millions of unique TCR beta chains across the 670 or so repertoires, and 10 million to 11 million of these chains were shared by at least two donors. To remove PCR and sequencing errors, raw reads were error-corrected and collapsed into unique sequences using a nearest-neighbor algorithm that merged closely related sequences. Alignment of CDR3 sequences to IMGT reference sequences was used to assign V, D and J gene segments. For a sequence to be retained, at least a six-nucleotide match to both a V gene segment and a J gene segment was required. Rearrangements were called productive when the CDR3 lacked stop codons and stayed in frame with V and J; all others were non-productive. Following IMGT convention, CDR3 was defined as the stretch from the second conserved V-encoded cysteine up to the conserved J-encoded phenylalanine. The earlier analysis of 587 of the donors excluded sequences that lacked an unambiguous match to a single V gene segment. In an earlier analysis of some 590 of the donors, a V segment was called functional when productive rearrangements were above 56.7%, and segregating when the standard deviation between donors exceeded 5%. A statistical classification framework was built to diagnose cytomegalovirus status from the catalog of TCR beta chain sequences. In a later analysis, TCR nucleotide sequences were compared against IMGT/GENE-DB human TR gene sequences so that V and J genes could be assigned. Using the TCRdist pipeline, a later analysis assigned CDR3 sequences along with most-parsimonious VDJ recombination scenarios. In a later analysis, every TCR beta chain was defined by the combination of its CDR3 amino acid sequence and its V-gene family, and reads without a unique V-gene family were dropped. In a later analysis, 450 to 600 highly shared, low-generation-probability nucleotide sequences were removed to address suspected cross-contamination and a sequencing artifact. In a later analysis, a clonal expansion index was calculated for each public chain from normalized within-repertoire ranks of inferred template counts. In a later analysis, generation probabilities were computed with a VDJ recombination model fitted to out-of-frame rearrangements, and the resulting probabilities were checked against IGoR. A later analysis scored TCR-TCR, TCR-HLA and TCR-CMV co-occurrence with hypergeometric tests, applying a repertoire-size bias correction to TCR pairs. To estimate false discovery rates, a later analysis permuted the HLA or CMV assignments 20 times. In a later analysis, co-occurring TCRs were grouped using DBSCAN, with TCRdist sequence similarity added in when clustering inside HLA-allele-positive subsets. Repertoires with fewer than 30,000 or more than 120,000 public chains, plus five repertoires with anomalous nucleotide sharing, were excluded from co-occurrence clustering. Not all clones reach the TCRdb copy of this immuneACCESS table, which keeps in-frame sequences only. Checked studies attribute under half of the gap to unresolved V genes and leave the rest unexplained. The V and J calls and clone size were taken over from that table, and D and trimming were inferred from the DNA. Within this sample are around 180,000 clones, with 79% of them counted one time only. 0.69% of the sample lies in the top ten.

V gives up 2 bases and J gives up 2 bases, and the segment between their germline ends measures 9 bases. The CDR3 starts with the cysteine, ends with the phenylalanine, and has 14 residues. Only CDR3 DNA is held: 42 bases, read in frame from base 1. CDR1 is given as MNHEY and CDR2 as SVGAGI, both from the germline V gene. The cohort was made up of 500 to 850 healthy bone marrow donors. At the time of sampling, every cohort member was nominally healthy, though immune exposures that went unrecorded were likely present. The donor tested CMV seronegative and was one of the 352 seronegative cohort members. Every donor gave a peripheral blood sample, and the peripheral blood mononuclear cells from that sample were used for TCR beta sequencing. Genomic DNA extraction from the blood cell samples was performed with the Qiagen DNeasy Blood Extraction Kit.

The TCR originated in a woman aged 40 to 50 in good health and CMV-seronegative. The chain is assembled from TRBV6-5 and TRBJ2-5; TRBD2 is possibly the D segment (6 matching bases). Input material: PBMCs. Read as DNA, the sequence is TGTGCCAGCAGTTACGGGACTTCACAAGAGACCCAGTACTTC. Its protein is CASSYGTSQETQYF.